The 22 T cell receptor beta chains in this list originate from one sample, sequenced in a study of T cell responses to AZD1222 COVID-19 vaccine. Repertoires were generated with immunoSEQ multiplex PCR, while TCRdb's copy carries only in-frame clones and drops some. The repertoire includes 210,000 or so clones, roughly 94% of them detected once, and approximately 1.7% sits in the top ten. Sequencing used peripheral blood, obtained 28 days after the second dose of the MenACWY control vaccine. These receptors were collected from an adult who received the MenACWY meningococcal vaccine as a control.

The J gene is TRBJ1-4, the V gene TRBV12-3 or TRBV12-4; D remains unclear. This CDR3 comprises 12 residues. The V end was cut by 1 base, the J end by 12 bases, with 9 bases between. The DNA of the CDR3 is TGTGCCAGCAGTTTAGTGGGGAAAGAACTGTTTTTT. It yields the protein CASSLVGKELFF.

The chain links TRBV6-6 to TRBJ2-2, with a possible D match to TRBD1 (6 bases). The CDR3 contains 18 residues. V dropped 5 bases and J dropped 0 bases, with 19 bases sitting between them. Per the germline V gene, CDR1 is MNHNY and CDR2 is SVGAGI (reference sequence). The CDR3 loop reads CASSPRTVMPANTGELFF. The CDR3 DNA reads as TGTGCCAGCAGTCCCCGGACAGTCATGCCCGCGAACACCGGGGAGCTGTTTTTT.

V gene TRBV19 combines with J gene TRBJ2-5; TRBD1 or TRBD2 may be the D gene (7 bases each). V was shortened by 3 bases and J by 7 bases, with 18 bases between the two germline ends. CDR1 and CDR2 from the germline V gene are LNHDA and SQIVND (reference sequence). The CDR3 length is 15 residues. CDR3 DNA sequence: TGTGCCAGTAGTATCTTTGGCAGGGGGGAGGGGACCCAGTACTTC. Translated, it gives CASSIFGRGEGTQYF. The full variable domain, completed using reference TRBV19 and TRBJ2-5, is DGGITQSPKYLFRKEGQNVTLSCEQNLNHDAMYWYRQDPGQGLRLIYYSQIVNDFQKGDIAEGYSVSREKKESFPLTVTSAQKNPTAFYLCASSIFGRGEGTQYFGPGTRLLVL.

This rearrangement joins TRBV7-9 to TRBJ1-3, with 8 bases that match TRBD1. The V gene end was trimmed by 3 bases and the J gene end by 2 bases; junction bases not matched to a gene: 3. The CDR3 has 15 amino acids. Germline V gene lookup returns CDR1 SEHNR and CDR2 FQNEAQ (reference sequence). CDR3 sequence: CASSFQQGAGNTIYF. DNA of the CDR3: TGTGCCAGCAGCTTCCAACAGGGGGCTGGAAACACCATATATTTT.

Only one count was recorded for this clone. The chain carries TRBV13 and TRBJ2-1; D uncertain. CDR3 length: 12 residues. Germline CDR1 reads PRHDT; CDR2 reads FYEKMQ (reference sequence). V lost 4 bases, J lost 6 bases, and 7 bases lay in between. For the CDR3, the DNA is TGTGCCAGCAGCTCCCGGACCAATGAGCAGTTCTTC. Its protein is CASSSRTNEQFF.

CDR3 nucleotide sequence: TGTGCCAACGGACGGGCGGATTCACCCCTCCACTTT. It is translated as CANGRADSPLHF. The chain employs TRBV19 and TRBJ1-6; D unclear. Germline-derived CDR1 and CDR2 are LNHDA and SQIVND (reference sequence). CDR3 length equals 12 residues. V lost 10 bases and J 8 bases, leaving 12 bases between the germline ends.

The chain couples TRBV6-1 to TRBJ1-5; D is unclear. This CDR3 comprises 16 residues. V was cut by 1 base and J by 2 bases, with 12 bases left in between. CDR1 and CDR2 from the germline V gene are MNHNS and SASEGT. This chain's CDR3 is CASSEDSGSGNQPQHF. The CDR3 nucleotides read TGTGCCAGCAGTGAAGATTCGGGGTCTGGCAATCAGCCCCAGCATTTT.

The chain joins TRBV6-5 to TRBJ2-3; D unresolved. Germline V lookup: CDR1 MNHEY, CDR2 SVGAGI. V lost 3 bases, J lost 1 base, and 11 bases lay in between. The CDR3 contains 15 residues. The CDR3 DNA is TGTGCCAGCAGTTATAGGGTGGCAGGCACAGATACGCAGTATTTT. Its protein product is CASSYRVAGTDTQYF.

The chain uses TRBV7-3 and TRBJ1-2; D ambiguous. The CDR3 is 12 residues long. Germline CDR1 SGHTA, CDR2 FQGTGA. V was shortened by 5 bases and J by 4 bases, with 8 bases between the two germline ends. The CDR3 loop reads CASSAGSYGYTF. The CDR3 region has the DNA TGTGCCAGCAGCGCGGGCTCCTATGGCTACACCTTC.

The CDR3 DNA is TGTGCCAGCAGTGGGGTCGGCGGGTCCGAAAAACTGTTTTTT. Its protein product is CASSGVGGSEKLFF. The genes are TRBV2 and TRBJ1-4; D is unclear. V was shortened by 4 bases and J by 8 bases, with 14 bases between the two germline ends. The CDR3 sequence is 14 residues long. Per germline, CDR1 SNHLY and CDR2 FYNNEI.

CDR3 coding DNA: TGTGCCAGCAGTAATTATAATGAGCAGTTCTTC. Protein product: CASSNYNEQFF. The chain recombines TRBV2 with TRBJ2-1, with D unresolved. Trimming took off 5 bases at V and 7 bases at J, with 6 bases between the two ends. The CDR3 is 11 amino acids. CDR1 SNHLY and CDR2 FYNNEI come from the germline V gene.

The chain recombines TRBV19 with TRBJ1-6; D unclear. This CDR3 region has 14 residues. Germline CDR1 reads LNHDA; CDR2 reads SQIVND (reference sequence). V dropped 5 bases and J dropped 10 bases, with 15 bases sitting between them. The CDR3 DNA reads as TGTGCCAGTAGTTCCCCGCCCTCTGAGTCACCCCTCCACTTT. This codes for CASSSPPSESPLHF.

This chain uses TRBV14 with TRBJ1-1; the D gene is possibly TRBD1 (5 bases). The CDR3 is 15 amino acids. Germline assignment: CDR1 SGHDN and CDR2 FVKESK. The V end lost 0 bases, the J end lost 6 bases, and 14 bases lay between the germline ends. CDR3 region: CASSQDMTLGAEAFF. The CDR3 DNA sequence: TGTGCCAGCAGCCAAGATATGACTCTGGGGGCTGAAGCTTTCTTT.

This chain connects TRBV7-8 to TRBJ2-3; the D is unclear. CDR1 and CDR2 (germline): SGHVS, FQNEAQ. The CDR3 runs 14 residues. V lost 3 bases and J 1 base, leaving 8 bases between the germline ends. The CDR3 reads CASSFGQRTDTQYF. The CDR3 DNA follows: TGTGCCAGCAGCTTTGGTCAGCGCACAGATACGCAGTATTTT.

The V and J genes are TRBV30 and TRBJ2-7, with D perhaps matching TRBD1 (5 bases). Trimming took off 2 bases at V and 2 bases at J, with 13 bases between the two ends. Germline V gene data show CDR1 as GTSNPN and CDR2 as SVGIG (reference sequence). The CDR3 loop spans 14 amino acids. CDR3 nucleotide sequence: TGTGCCTGGAGTCCTCGGACATTCACCTACGAGCAGTACTTC. It translates to CAWSPRTFTYEQYF.

A few counts support this clone. DNA of the CDR3: TGTGCCAGCAGTTTCTCTGAGACTAGTGTCAATGAGCAGTTCTTC. It translates to CASSFSETSVNEQFF. The V and J genes are TRBV6-6 and TRBJ2-1; maybe TRBD2 (6 bases). The germline V gene encodes CDR1 MNHNY and CDR2 SVGAGI (reference sequence). The CDR3 extends over 15 amino acids. Trimming cost V 4 bases and J 6 bases, with 16 bases left between them.

This clone occurred once. The chain employs TRBV5-4 and TRBJ1-1; perhaps TRBD1 as D (5 bases). CDR1 and CDR2 from the germline V gene are SGHNT and YYREEE (reference sequence). This CDR3 is 15 amino acids long. V shed 0 bases and J shed 3 bases, with 12 bases lying between them. The CDR3 region has the DNA TGTGCCAGCAGCTTGGGGGGGAGGGTGGACACTGAAGCTTTCTTT. Amino acids: CASSLGGRVDTEAFF. Using reference TRBV5-4 and TRBJ1-1 for the parts outside the CDR3, the full variable domain is ETGVTQSPTHLIKTRGQQVTLRCSSQSGHNTVSWYQQALGQGPQFIFQYYREEENGRGNFPPRFSGLQFPNYSSELNVNALELDDSALYLCASSLGGRVDTEAFFGQGTRLTVV.

The chain recombines TRBV6-5 with TRBJ1-1; a weak D match, TRBD1 (6 bases). This CDR3 has 14 amino acids. Trimming removed 4 bases from V and 2 bases from J, with 11 bases in between. The germline gives CDR1 MNHEY, CDR2 SVGAGI. The CDR3 loop reads CASSSQGLNTEAFF. CDR3 in DNA: TGTGCCAGCAGTTCACAGGGCCTTAACACTGAAGCTTTCTTT.

V is TRBV6-1 and J is TRBJ1-1, with TRBD1 identical over 7 bases. With V trimmed by 2 bases and J by 3 bases, 3 bases remained unmatched. The CDR3 is 14 residues long. CDR1 MNHNS and CDR2 SASEGT come from the germline V gene. As DNA, the CDR3 is TGTGCCAGCAGTGAATGGGGGACAGACACTGAAGCTTTCTTT. Its translation is CASSEWGTDTEAFF.

V usage is TRBV6-2 or TRBV6-3 and J usage is TRBJ2-3; tentative D call: TRBD2 (6 bases). This CDR3 region has 13 residues. From germline, CDR1 is MNHEY and CDR2 SVGEGT. The germline V and J ends were trimmed by 2 bases and 5 bases, with 8 bases remaining between them. For the CDR3, the DNA is TGTGCCAGCAGTTACGGGACTCTAGATACGCAGTATTTT. Its protein product is CASSYGTLDTQYF.

This chain joins TRBV27 and TRBJ1-2; TRBD1 matches at 8 bases. V shed 5 bases and J 2 bases; nucleotides not matched to a gene: 7. This CDR3 comprises 15 residues. From germline, CDR1 is MNHEY and CDR2 SMNVEV (reference sequence). In nucleotides, the CDR3 is TGTGCCAGCAGTCCAGGACAGGGAATAAACTATGGCTACACCTTC. Translation gives CASSPGQGINYGYTF.

The CDR3 DNA sequence: TGCGCCAGCAGTCGGGGACTAGAGGGGTACGAGCAGTACTTC. Translation: CASSRGLEGYEQYF. The chain uses TRBV23-1 and TRBJ2-7; TRBD2 aligns across 8 bases. TRBV23-1 is an ORF for which the function is uncertain. V lost 4 bases and J lost 4; bases outside the gene matches: 6. The CDR3 extends over 14 amino acids.